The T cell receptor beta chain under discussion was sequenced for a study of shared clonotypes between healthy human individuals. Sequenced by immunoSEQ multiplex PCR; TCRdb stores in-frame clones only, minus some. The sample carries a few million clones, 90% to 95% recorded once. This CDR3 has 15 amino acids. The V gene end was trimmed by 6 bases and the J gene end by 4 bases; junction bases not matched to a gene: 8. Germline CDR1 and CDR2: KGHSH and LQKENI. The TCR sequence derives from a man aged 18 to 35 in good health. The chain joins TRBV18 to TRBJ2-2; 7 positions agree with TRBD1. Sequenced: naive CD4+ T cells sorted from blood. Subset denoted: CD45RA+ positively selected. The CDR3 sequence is CASSIQGTSTGELFF. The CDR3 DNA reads TGTGCCAGCTCGATACAGGGGACAAGCACCGGGGAGCTGTTTTTT.